This TCR beta chain was identified in a study of yellow fever vaccine responses in identical twins. General study points: Reportedly, the response of twins' T cells to the vaccine seemed partly convergent, partly personalized.

TCRdb redid the calling of the RT-PCR reads with MiXCR, one entry per CDR3 protein. The table records about 23,000 distinct CDR3 sequences, over 70% of them present only once. This clonotype was detected only a few times. Antigen specificity is unknown. The CDR3 contains 14 residues. V was clipped by 0 bases and J by 9 bases; unmatched bases: 4. This chain uses TRBV12-3 or TRBV12-4 with TRBJ2-1; 8 nucleotides align to TRBD2. The receptor was isolated from a woman younger than 30 who received the yellow fever vaccine. The sample in question was T cells from blood (PBMCs), unsorted or a sorted subset (not recorded which), obtained before or after yellow fever vaccination (not recorded which). The CDR3: CASSLANLAGEQFF. CDR3 DNA: TGTGCCAGCAGTTTAGCGAACCTAGCGGGTGAGCAGTTCTTC.